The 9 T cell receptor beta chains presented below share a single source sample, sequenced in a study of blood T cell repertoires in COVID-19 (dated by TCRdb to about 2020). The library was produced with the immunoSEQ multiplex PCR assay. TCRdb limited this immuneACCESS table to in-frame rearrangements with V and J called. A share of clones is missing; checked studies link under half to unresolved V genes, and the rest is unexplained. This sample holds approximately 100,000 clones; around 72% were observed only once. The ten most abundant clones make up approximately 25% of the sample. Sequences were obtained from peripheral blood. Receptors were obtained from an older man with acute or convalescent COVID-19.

DNA of the CDR3: TGTGCCAGCAGTTACTCGATAGCGGGAGGTATCGATGAGCAGTTCTTC. This translates into CASSYSIAGGIDEQFF. The chain links TRBV6-5 to TRBJ2-1, with 10 nucleotides matching TRBD2. The CDR3 has 16 residues. V lost 0 bases, J lost 8 bases, and 7 bases stayed unmatched. Germline values: CDR1 MNHEY, CDR2 SVGAGI.

The CDR3 spells CAVRDTPYEQYF. Here the CDR3 DNA reads TGTGCCGTACGGGACACTCCCTACGAGCAGTACTTC. The chain carries TRBV9 and TRBJ2-7; D is perhaps TRBD1 (6 bases). Germline-derived CDR1 and CDR2 are SGDLS and YYNGEE. The V and J ends lost 10 bases and 2 bases respectively, with 13 bases between them. CDR3 length: 12 amino acids.

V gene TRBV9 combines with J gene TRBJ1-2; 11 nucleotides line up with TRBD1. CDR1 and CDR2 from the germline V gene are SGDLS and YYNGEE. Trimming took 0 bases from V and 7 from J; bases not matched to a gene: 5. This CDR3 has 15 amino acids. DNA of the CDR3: TGTGCCAGCAGCGTAGGCAGTGGACAGGGGGCTGGCTACACCTTC. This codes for CASSVGSGQGAGYTF.

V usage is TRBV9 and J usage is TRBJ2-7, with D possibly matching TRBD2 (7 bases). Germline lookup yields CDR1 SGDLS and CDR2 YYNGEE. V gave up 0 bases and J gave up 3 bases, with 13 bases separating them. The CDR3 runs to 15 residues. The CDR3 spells CASSVGGGGVYEQYF. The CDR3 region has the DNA TGTGCCAGCAGCGTAGGTGGAGGGGGGGTCTACGAGCAGTACTTC.

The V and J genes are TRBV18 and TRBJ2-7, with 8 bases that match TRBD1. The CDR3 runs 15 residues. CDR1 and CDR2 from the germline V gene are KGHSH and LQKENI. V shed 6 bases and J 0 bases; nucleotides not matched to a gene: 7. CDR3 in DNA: TGTGCCAGCTCCCTTAGACAGGGGACCTCCTACGAGCAGTACTTC. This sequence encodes CASSLRQGTSYEQYF.

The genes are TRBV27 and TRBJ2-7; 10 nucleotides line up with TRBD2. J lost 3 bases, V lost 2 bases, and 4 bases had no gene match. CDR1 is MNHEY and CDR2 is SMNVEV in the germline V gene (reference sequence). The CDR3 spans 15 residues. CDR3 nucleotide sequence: TGTGCCAGCAGTTTACTACTAGCGGGGTTCTACGAGCAGTACTTC. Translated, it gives CASSLLLAGFYEQYF.

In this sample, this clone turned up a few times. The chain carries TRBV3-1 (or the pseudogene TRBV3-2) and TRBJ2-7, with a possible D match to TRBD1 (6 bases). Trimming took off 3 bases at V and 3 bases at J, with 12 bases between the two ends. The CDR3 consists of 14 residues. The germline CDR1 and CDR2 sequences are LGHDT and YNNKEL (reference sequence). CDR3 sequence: CASSHNDRNYEQYF. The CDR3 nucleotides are TGTGCCAGCAGCCATAACGACAGGAACTACGAGCAGTACTTC.

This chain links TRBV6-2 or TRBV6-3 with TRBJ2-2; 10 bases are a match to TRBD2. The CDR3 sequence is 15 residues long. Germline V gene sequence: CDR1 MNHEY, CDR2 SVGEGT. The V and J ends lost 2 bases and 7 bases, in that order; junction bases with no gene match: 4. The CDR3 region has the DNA TGTGCCAGCAGTTACATAGCGGGAGGTCACGGGGAGCTGTTTTTT. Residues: CASSYIAGGHGELFF.

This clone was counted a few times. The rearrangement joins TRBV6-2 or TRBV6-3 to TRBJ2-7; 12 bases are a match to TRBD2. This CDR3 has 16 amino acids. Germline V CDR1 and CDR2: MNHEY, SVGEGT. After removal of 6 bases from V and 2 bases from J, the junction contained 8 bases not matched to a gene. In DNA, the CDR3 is TGTGCCAGCAGCCAGTGGTCTAGCGGGAGGGCCTACGAGCAGTACTTC. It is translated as CASSQWSSGRAYEQYF.